This passage covers 25 T cell receptor beta chains from one sample sequenced in a study of blood T cells in healthy people across ages. It was with a sample-barcoded 5' primer and a J-beta primer mix that a second PCR of roughly 6 to 12 cycles was run. Using its own MiXCR run on the 5' RACE reads, TCRdb lists one record per CDR3 protein. The repertoire includes roughly 500,000 distinct CDR3 sequences, roughly 28% of them detected once, and 15% to 20% sits in the top ten. The sample taken for sequencing was blood. The receptors stem from a woman between 70 and 85 years old in good health.

The J gene is TRBJ2-4, the V gene TRBV18; TRBD1 agrees at 8 bases. This CDR3 has 14 amino acids. The V segment lost 5 bases and the J segment 5 bases; nucleotides outside the gene matches: 5. CDR1 KGHSH and CDR2 LQKENI come from the germline V gene. For the CDR3, the DNA is TGTGCCAGCTCAGACGACAGGGGTCAAAACATTCAGTACTTC. It codes for CASSDDRGQNIQYF.

The chain employs TRBV11-2 and TRBJ2-3; D gene ambiguous. Germline assignment: CDR1 SGHAT and CDR2 FQNNGV. The CDR3 is made up of 15 amino acids. The V end lost 4 bases, the J end lost 3 bases, and 14 bases lay between the germline ends. The CDR3 DNA sequence: TGTGCCAGCAGCTATCAGCCTAGGAGAACAGATACGCAGTATTTT. This sequence encodes CASSYQPRRTDTQYF.

The rearrangement joins TRBV6-6 to TRBJ2-5; possible D gene TRBD1, 5 bases. The J call is in doubt because the DNA end fits TRBJ2-7 better. CDR3 size: 14 residues. CDR1 is MNHNY and CDR2 is SVGAGI in the germline V gene (reference sequence). DNA for the CDR3: TGTGCCAGCAGTCCCCCAGGGAAAAACACCGAGCAGTACTTC. Residues: CASSPPGKNTEQYF.

V gene TRBV25-1 combines with J gene TRBJ1-2; D gene ambiguous. Germline values: CDR1 MGHDK, CDR2 SYGVNS. The germline V and J ends were trimmed by 0 bases and 4 bases, with 15 bases remaining between them. This CDR3 region has 16 residues. This CDR3 is CASSEYMVVGPYGYTF. In nucleotides, the CDR3 is TGTGCCAGCAGTGAATATATGGTGGTAGGGCCCTATGGCTACACCTTC.

The chain joins TRBV7-2 to TRBJ2-1, with 10 bases that match TRBD2. Trimming removed 4 bases from V and 6 bases from J; junction bases left unmatched: 3. The length of the CDR3 is 14 residues. Germline V gene data show CDR1 as SGHTA and CDR2 as FQGNSA. CDR3 sequence: CASSWLAGANEQFF. The CDR3 DNA follows: TGTGCCAGCAGCTGGCTAGCGGGGGCCAATGAGCAGTTCTTC.

This clonotype turned up a few times. The rearrangement uses TRBV12-3 or TRBV12-4 and TRBJ2-5; TRBD1 aligns across 7 bases. Trimming cost V 2 bases and J 5 bases; bases outside gene matches: 11. The CDR3 spans 16 residues. As DNA, the CDR3 is TGTGCCAGCAGTTTATCGCGACAGGGCATAGGGGAGACCCAGTACTTC. Translation gives CASSLSRQGIGETQYF.

The rearrangement joins TRBV6-5 to TRBJ1-4; no firm D call. Germline V gene data show CDR1 as MNHEY and CDR2 as SVGAGI. This CDR3 is built from 12 residues. V gave up 4 bases and J gave up 6 bases, with 6 bases separating them. For the CDR3, the DNA is TGTGCCAGCAGTTCCCCGGATGAAAAACTGTTTTTT. As protein: CASSSPDEKLFF.

At least ten counts were recorded for this clonotype. The rearrangement uses TRBV6-1 and TRBJ2-3; D uncertain. The ends were cut back, 0 bases at V and 3 bases at J, with 4 bases in the middle. The CDR3 runs to 13 residues. Per the germline V gene, CDR1 is MNHNS and CDR2 is SASEGT. CDR3 protein: CASSEAPTDTQYF. The CDR3 coding sequence is TGTGCCAGCAGTGAAGCGCCGACAGATACGCAGTATTTT.

The gene calls are TRBV29-1 and TRBJ1-2; D may be TRBD1 (6 bases). This CDR3 comprises 17 residues. The V gene's germline CDR1 is SQVTM and CDR2 ANQGSEA. The V gene lost 1 base and the J gene lost 4 bases, with 22 bases spanning the gap. The CDR3 nucleotides read TGCAGCGTTGAAGCCGTGAACCCGACAGGCCCTATCTATGGCTACACCTTC. Amino acids: CSVEAVNPTGPIYGYTF. The full variable domain, completed using reference TRBV29-1 and TRBJ1-2, is SAVISQKPSRDICQRGTSLTIQCQVDSQVTMMFWYRQQPGQSLTLIATANQGSEATYESGFVIDKFPISRPNLTFSTLTVSNMSPEDSSIYLCSVEAVNPTGPIYGYTFGSGTRLTVV.

The table lists this clonotype with a few counts. The J gene is TRBJ1-1, the V gene TRBV6-5; D remains unclear. Deletions cut 6 bases from V and 5 bases from J, with 13 bases between. The CDR3 runs 13 residues. CDR1 is MNHEY, CDR2 SVGAGI, per germline. The CDR3 nucleotides are TGTGCCAGCAGGGACCTTAGATGGACTGAAGCTTTCTTT. Translation: CASRDLRWTEAFF.

The chain recombines TRBV5-1 with TRBJ2-5, with 14 positions matching TRBD2. The CDR3 extends over 17 amino acids. Germline loops: CDR1 SGHRS, CDR2 YFSETQ. The V segment lost 4 bases and the J segment 2 bases; nucleotides outside the gene matches: 7. As DNA, the CDR3 is TGCGCCAGCAGCCTCGGGACTAGCGGGGGCCCTCAAGAGACCCAGTACTTC. The encoded protein is CASSLGTSGGPQETQYF.

The chain couples TRBV21-1 to TRBJ2-5; the DNA was not used to check the table's D call, TRBD2. TRBV21-1 is reported as a pseudogene. The CDR3 runs 15 residues. In nucleotides, the CDR3 is TGTGCCAGCAGCAAAGCCATAGTCCCCGGGGAGACCCAGTACTTC. It encodes CASSKAIVPGETQYF.

The genes are TRBV3-1 and TRBJ1-2, with a tentative D call TRBD1 (5 bases). This CDR3 comprises 16 residues. Germline V gives CDR1 LGHDT, CDR2 YNNKEL (reference sequence). Trimming pared 4 bases from V and 0 bases from J, leaving 15 bases between. CDR3 region: CASSPYRQGANYGYTF. The DNA for the CDR3 is TGTGCCAGCAGCCCTTACCGGCAGGGCGCTAACTATGGCTACACCTTC.

The J gene is TRBJ2-7, the V gene TRBV28, with 10 bases lining up with TRBD1. CDR1 and CDR2 (germline): MDHEN, SYDVKM. The CDR3 has 14 amino acids. V dropped 6 bases and J dropped 5; count of bases not matched to a gene: 7. The CDR3 region has the DNA TGTGCCAGCAGCCGGGGACAGGGGATCAACGAGCAGTACTTC. As protein: CASSRGQGINEQYF.

This clonotype was observed many times. J is TRBJ2-5 and V is TRBV13; TRBD1 agrees at 11 bases. V gave up 5 bases and J gave up 4 bases; unmatched junction bases: 6. This CDR3 spans 15 amino acids. Germline-derived CDR1 and CDR2 are PRHDT and FYEKMQ (reference sequence). CDR3 in DNA: TGTGCCAGCAGCCGAAGGACAGGGGGCAGAGAGACCCAGTACTTC. Protein sequence: CASSRRTGGRETQYF.

The rearrangement uses TRBV5-1 and TRBJ2-4; 9 bases map to TRBD1. The J segment lost 8 bases and the V segment lost 4 bases, leaving 7 bases of the junction unmatched. CDR1 and CDR2 from the germline V gene are SGHRS and YFSETQ. The CDR3 is 14 residues long. This CDR3 is CASSSGQGLDIQYF. The CDR3 DNA is TGCGCCAGCAGCAGCGGACAGGGGTTGGACATTCAGTACTTC.

The chain carries TRBV20-1 and TRBJ2-1, with D possibly being TRBD2 (6 bases). Near its end, the DNA agrees better with TRBJ2-5, so the J call may be wrong. This CDR3 region has 15 residues. Per germline, CDR1 DFQATT and CDR2 SNEGSKA (reference sequence). The chain's CDR3 is CSANTRRGWQETQYF. The CDR3 bases are TGCAGTGCTAACACCCGGAGGGGTTGGCAAGAGACCCAGTACTTC.

Turning to this clonotype: The germline gene is not matched at one end of the junction; a read error may be the cause. The rearrangement uses TRBV29-1 and TRBJ1-1; D is unclear. Looked up from germline, CDR1 is SQVTM and CDR2 is ANQGSEA. This CDR3 region has 15 residues. This chain's CDR3 is CSVESPSWVNTEAFF. CDR3 nucleotides: TGCAGCGTTGAGTCGCCCTCGTGGGTGAATACTGAAGCTTTCTTT.

The chain couples TRBV4-1 to TRBJ1-2; D is unresolved. The CDR3 contains 12 residues. CDR1 MGHRA and CDR2 YSYEKL come from the germline V gene. V was trimmed by 4 bases and J by 2 bases, leaving 5 bases between them. The CDR3 loop reads CASSRENYGYTF. For the CDR3, the DNA is TGCGCCAGCAGCCGTGAAAACTATGGCTACACCTTC.

This clonotype showed up many times. This chain joins TRBV6-2 or TRBV6-3 and TRBJ2-7, with TRBD1 matching 7 bases. V gave up 7 bases and J gave up 5 bases; unmatched junction bases: 2. The CDR3 is 11 residues long. Germline V lookup: CDR1 MNHEY, CDR2 SVGEGT. The CDR3 here is CASTTGDEQYF. In nucleotides, the CDR3 is TGTGCCAGCACCACAGGGGACGAGCAGTACTTC.

This clonotype was counted between two and nine times. Here the CDR3 DNA reads TGTGCCAGCAGCCAAGAAGGCAGGGGAGCTTTCTTT. This codes for CASSQEGRGAFF. The rearrangement uses TRBV3-1 and TRBJ1-1; maybe TRBD1 (6 bases). The CDR3 has 12 residues. The V end was cut by 0 bases, the J end by 10 bases, with 9 bases between. In germline, CDR1 is LGHDT, CDR2 YNNKEL (reference sequence).

The J gene is TRBJ2-7, the V gene TRBV5-1; 9 nucleotides align to TRBD1. The V and J ends lost 4 bases and 4 bases, in that order; junction bases with no gene match: 9. Germline values: CDR1 SGHRS, CDR2 YFSETQ. The length of the CDR3 is 15 residues. The DNA of the CDR3 is TGCGCCAGCAGCCTTTACCGGGACAGGGAATACGAGCAGTACTTC. Amino acids: CASSLYRDREYEQYF.

The chain joins TRBV4-1 to TRBJ2-7, with 7 bases fitting TRBD1. Germline-derived CDR1 and CDR2 are MGHRA and YSYEKL. The CDR3 runs to 17 residues. After removal of 4 bases from V and 0 bases from J, the junction contained 12 bases not matched to a gene. Written as DNA, the CDR3 is TGCGCCAGCAGCCCTCTTGGGGTCCGGGACAGCTCCTACGAGCAGTACTTC. Protein: CASSPLGVRDSSYEQYF.

The genes are TRBV20-1 and TRBJ1-1; TRBD1 matches at 7 bases. Germline V gene lookup returns CDR1 DFQATT and CDR2 SNEGSKA (reference sequence). The CDR3 runs to 14 residues. The V gene end was trimmed by 0 bases and the J gene end by 3 bases; junction bases not matched to a gene: 4. Here the CDR3 DNA reads TGCAGTGCTAGAGATATGGGACAGTACACTGAAGCTTTCTTT. It is translated as CSARDMGQYTEAFF.

On this clonotype: The conserved final phenylalanine or tryptophan is absent from the CDR3, which likely points to a read error. The V gene is TRBV12-5, the J gene TRBJ2-5, with D possibly matching TRBD2 (6 bases). In germline, CDR1 is LGHNT, CDR2 FRNRAP. The CDR3 has 12 amino acids. Trimming stripped 8 bases from V and 5 bases from J, with 12 bases between. The CDR3 spells CASSGFGETQYV. CDR3 nucleotides: TGTGCTAGTAGCGGGTTTGGGGAGACCCAGTACGTC.